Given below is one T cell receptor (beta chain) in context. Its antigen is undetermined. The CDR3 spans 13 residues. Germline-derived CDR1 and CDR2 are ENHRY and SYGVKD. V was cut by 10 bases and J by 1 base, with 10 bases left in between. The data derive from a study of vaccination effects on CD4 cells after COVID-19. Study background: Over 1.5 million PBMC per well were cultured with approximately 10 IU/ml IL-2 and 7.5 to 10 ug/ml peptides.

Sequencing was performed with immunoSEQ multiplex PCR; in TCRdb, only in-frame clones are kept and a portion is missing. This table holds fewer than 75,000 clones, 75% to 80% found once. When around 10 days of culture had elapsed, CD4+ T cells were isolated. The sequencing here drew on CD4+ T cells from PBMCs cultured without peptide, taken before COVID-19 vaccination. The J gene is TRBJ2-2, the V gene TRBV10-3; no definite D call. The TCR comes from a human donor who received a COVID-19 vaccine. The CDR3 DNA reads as TGTGCCACCAGGACGGAGAACACCGGGGAGCTGTTTTTT. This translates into CATRTENTGELFF.